These 18 T cell receptor beta chains originate from one sample sequenced in a study of cytomegalovirus exposure and HLA in healthy donors. Clones were read by immunoSEQ multiplex PCR, and TCRdb kept only the in-frame ones, dropping some. Of approximately 110,000 clones in the sample, 85% to 90% are singletons; the top ten hold roughly 4%. Input material: PBMCs. These receptors were taken from a young woman in good health and CMV-seropositive.

The chain carries TRBV21-1 and TRBJ2-3; the table's D call of TRBD2 was not tested on the DNA. TRBV21-1 constitutes a pseudogene. CDR3 length: 17 residues. The CDR3 here is CASSKVEASGGVDTQYF. The DNA of the CDR3 is TGTGCCAGCAGCAAAGTGGAGGCTAGCGGGGGGGTGGATACGCAGTATTTT.

The chain joins TRBV19 to TRBJ1-2; D is possibly TRBD1 (6 bases). Trimming shortened V by 3 bases and J by 2 bases, and 7 bases separated the two germline ends. This CDR3 has 13 residues. Germline CDR1 is LNHDA and CDR2 is SQIVND (reference sequence). Here the CDR3 reads CASSMQGNYGYTF. In DNA, the CDR3 is TGTGCCAGTAGTATGCAGGGGAACTATGGCTACACCTTC.

The chain uses TRBV19 and TRBJ1-5; D unclear. CDR1 and CDR2 (germline): LNHDA, SQIVND (reference sequence). Between the trimmed V and J ends, which lost 3 bases and 0 bases, there was a span of 9 bases. CDR3 length: 15 residues. In DNA, the CDR3 is TGTGCCAGTAGTATGAGTGGTTATAGCAATCAGCCCCAGCATTTT. Its protein is CASSMSGYSNQPQHF.

In DNA, the CDR3 is TGCGCCAGCAGCCAAGACGAGCGAAAAGCGGAGACCCAGTACTTC. Translated, it gives CASSQDERKAETQYF. V is TRBV4-1 and J is TRBJ2-5; no definite D call. The CDR3 runs to 15 residues. Deletions cut 0 bases from V and 5 bases from J, with 13 bases between. The germline V gene encodes CDR1 MGHRA and CDR2 YSYEKL.

This chain uses TRBV10-3 with TRBJ2-3; 8 bases are a match to TRBD1. In germline, CDR1 is ENHRY, CDR2 SYGVKD. This CDR3 comprises 13 residues. V trimming: 8 bases; J trimming: 3 bases; junction bases outside the gene matches: 4. This CDR3 reads CAIAQGATDTQYF. The CDR3 region has the DNA TGTGCCATCGCCCAGGGGGCTACAGATACGCAGTATTTT.

The chain employs TRBV19 and TRBJ1-4; D uncertain. CDR1 is LNHDA, CDR2 SQIVND, per germline (reference sequence). The CDR3 is 14 residues long. The ends were cut back, 5 bases at V and 0 bases at J, with 7 bases in the middle. CDR3 sequence: CASSPDSTNEKLFF. The DNA of the CDR3 is TGTGCCAGTAGTCCAGATTCAACTAATGAAAAACTGTTTTTT.

This sequence joins TRBV6-5 and TRBJ1-1, with D perhaps matching TRBD1 (6 bases). The CDR3 consists of 14 residues. Trimming removed 2 bases at V and 3 bases at J, with 10 bases between. CDR1 is MNHEY, CDR2 SVGAGI, per germline. The DNA of the CDR3 is TGTGCCAGCAGTTACCAGGGGTGGGACACTGAAGCTTTCTTT. It translates to CASSYQGWDTEAFF.

This clone was seen a single time. The rearrangement joins TRBV28 to TRBJ1-1; D might be TRBD1 (5 bases). The V and J ends lost 0 bases and 4 bases respectively, with 9 bases between them. Germline-derived CDR1 and CDR2 are MDHEN and SYDVKM. The CDR3 consists of 14 residues. The CDR3, as DNA: TGTGCCAGCAGTTTATGGGGGGGTCCCACTGAAGCTTTCTTT. Translating gives CASSLWGGPTEAFF.

This clone has more than one count but fewer than ten. The chain joins TRBV5-1 to TRBJ2-7, with 7 bases aligning to TRBD1. From germline, CDR1 is SGHRS and CDR2 YFSETQ. CDR3 length: 13 residues. V was clipped by 4 bases and J by 0 bases; unmatched bases: 1. The CDR3 is CASSGDSSYEQYF. In DNA form, the CDR3 reads TGCGCCAGCAGCGGGGACAGCTCCTACGAGCAGTACTTC.

This chain uses TRBV5-4 with TRBJ2-4; D may be TRBD1 (6 bases). The CDR3 sequence is 16 residues long. The V and J ends lost 4 bases and 0 bases respectively, with 14 bases between them. Germline CDR1 reads SGHNT; CDR2 reads YYREEE (reference sequence). The CDR3 region is CASSPGQLLAKNIQYF. The CDR3 nucleotides are TGTGCCAGCAGCCCTGGACAGCTTCTAGCCAAAAACATTCAGTACTTC.

This chain joins TRBV30 and TRBJ1-2; TRBD1 is a possible D gene (6 bases). Trimming took off 2 bases at V and 8 bases at J, with 12 bases between the two ends. The CDR3 consists of 12 residues. Germline assignment: CDR1 GTSNPN and CDR2 SVGIG (reference sequence). The CDR3 nucleotides are TGTGCCTGGAGTCGCGACAGGACCGGCTACACCTTC. This gives the protein CAWSRDRTGYTF.

The V and J genes are TRBV18 and TRBJ1-4; D not resolved. The germline CDR1 and CDR2 sequences are KGHSH and LQKENI. V was trimmed by 6 bases and J by 0 bases, leaving 8 bases between them. The CDR3 is 14 amino acids. CDR3 coding DNA: TGTGCCAGCTCTGGCGGAGCAACTAATGAAAAACTGTTTTTT. Amino acid sequence: CASSGGATNEKLFF.

The J gene is TRBJ2-1, the V gene TRBV12-5; maybe TRBD2 (6 bases). Deletions cut 10 bases from V and 3 bases from J, with 16 bases between. Germline V gene data show CDR1 as LGHNT and CDR2 as FRNRAP. The CDR3 runs 14 residues. CDR3: CATSRGAVYNEQFF. The CDR3 nucleotides are TGTGCTACCTCTCGCGGGGCGGTCTACAATGAGCAGTTCTTC.

J is TRBJ2-7 and V is TRBV7-2; 10 bases are a match to TRBD2. The CDR3 extends over 16 amino acids. V lost 5 bases and J lost 0; bases outside the gene matches: 7. The germline V gene encodes CDR1 SGHTA and CDR2 FQGNSA. The CDR3 spells CASSLRTSGSSYEQYF. As DNA, the CDR3 is TGTGCCAGCAGCCTCCGGACTAGCGGATCCTCCTACGAGCAGTACTTC.

The chain recombines TRBV10-1 with TRBJ2-2; 7 bases are a match to TRBD1. The CDR3 length is 15 residues. Germline CDR1 reads WNHNN; CDR2 reads SYGVQD (reference sequence). Trimming at V came to 3 bases and at J to 4 bases, leaving 5 bases not matched to a gene. The CDR3 reads CASSDGQVPTGELFF. CDR3 nucleotides: TGCGCCAGCAGTGACGGACAGGTACCCACCGGGGAGCTGTTTTTT.

The chain carries TRBV7-8 and TRBJ2-5, with 9 bases identical to TRBD2. CDR1 is SGHVS, CDR2 FQNEAQ, per germline. J gave up 0 bases and V 5 bases, and 10 bases lay outside the gene matches. This CDR3 comprises 17 residues. CDR3 region: CASSAPSSGAYQETQYF. The DNA for the CDR3 is TGTGCCAGCAGCGCCCCCTCTAGCGGGGCCTACCAAGAGACCCAGTACTTC.

V gene TRBV6-1 combines with J gene TRBJ2-5; TRBD2 might be the D (6 bases). In germline, CDR1 is MNHNS, CDR2 SASEGT. The CDR3 extends over 14 amino acids. V gave up 8 bases and J gave up 3 bases, with 16 bases separating them. CDR3 in amino acids: CASRGGSWEETQYF. CDR3 nucleotides: TGTGCCAGCCGAGGAGGGAGTTGGGAAGAGACCCAGTACTTC.

This rearrangement joins TRBV5-4 to TRBJ2-1; no clear D gene. V was clipped by 4 bases and J by 6 bases, with 11 bases between them. Germline loops: CDR1 SGHNT, CDR2 YYREEE (reference sequence). This CDR3 has 13 residues. The CDR3 DNA sequence: TGTGCCAGCAGCCCTCTTTTGCGCAATGAGCAGTTCTTC. Translating gives CASSPLLRNEQFF.